Listed below are T cell receptor beta chains from one sample, sequenced in a study of cytomegalovirus exposure and HLA in healthy donors. Sequencing used immunoSEQ multiplex PCR; TCRdb keeps in-frame clones, though not all of them. The sample yields more than 80,000 clones, 55% to 75% seen once. Sequences were obtained from PBMCs. These receptors were collected from a man aged 45-65 years in good health and CMV-seronegative. Both conserved end residues are part of each CDR3. Each record gives: D gene, V gene, clone size, J gene, CDR3 protein, CDR3 DNA. A D gene is named only where the DNA matches it firmly. Not every row has a clone size; where given, it reads once, few, many or a size class.

D gene: TRBD1; V gene: TRBV11-2; clone size: once; J gene: TRBJ2-3; CDR3 protein: CASGQASTDTQYF; CDR3 DNA: TGTGCCAGCGGACAGGCCAGCACAGATACGCAGTATTTT
D gene: NA; V gene: TRBV7-8; clone size: NA; J gene: TRBJ2-1; CDR3 protein: CASSLESREYSYNEQFF; CDR3 DNA: TGTGCCAGCAGCTTAGAGAGCAGGGAATACTCCTACAATGAGCAGTTCTTC
D gene: TRBD1; V gene: TRBV2; clone size: few; J gene: TRBJ2-7; CDR3 protein: CASSAGTGPYEQYF; CDR3 DNA: TGTGCCAGCAGTGCCGGGACAGGCCCCTACGAGCAGTACTTC
D gene: NA; V gene: TRBV6-5; clone size: medium-sized; J gene: TRBJ1-1; CDR3 protein: CASGSTGWGNTEAFF; CDR3 DNA: TGTGCCAGCGGTAGTACAGGGTGGGGAAACACTGAAGCTTTCTTT
D gene: NA; V gene: TRBV9; clone size: few; J gene: TRBJ2-5; CDR3 protein: CASSVGYQETQYF; CDR3 DNA: TGTGCCAGCAGCGTAGGCTATCAAGAGACCCAGTACTTC
D gene: TRBD1; V gene: TRBV4-3; clone size: NA; J gene: TRBJ1-4; CDR3 protein: CASSQYSDRVYEKLFF; CDR3 DNA: TGCGCCAGCAGCCAATACTCAGACAGGGTCTACGAAAAACTGTTTTTT
D gene: TRBD1; V gene: TRBV30; clone size: NA; J gene: TRBJ1-4; CDR3 protein: CAWRGTGSGEKLFF; CDR3 DNA: TGTGCCTGGAGAGGGACAGGGAGTGGTGAAAAACTGTTTTTT
D gene: TRBD1; V gene: TRBV5-1; clone size: NA; J gene: TRBJ2-5; CDR3 protein: CASSFGTGQETQYF; CDR3 DNA: TGCGCCAGCAGCTTCGGGACAGGGCAAGAGACCCAGTACTTC
D gene: NA; V gene: TRBV10-3; clone size: NA; J gene: TRBJ1-4; CDR3 protein: CAISEGGGNEKLFF; CDR3 DNA: TGTGCCATCAGTGAAGGGGGGGGAAATGAAAAACTGTTTTTT
D gene: TRBD1; V gene: TRBV18; clone size: NA; J gene: TRBJ1-4; CDR3 protein: CASATTGTGSVKLFF; CDR3 DNA: TGTGCCAGCGCGACGACCGGGACAGGGTCGGTAAAACTGTTTTTT
D gene: NA; V gene: TRBV7-9; clone size: NA; J gene: TRBJ2-7; CDR3 protein: CASSLASVPGHAYEQYF; CDR3 DNA: TGTGCCAGCAGCTTAGCCTCGGTCCCGGGACATGCCTACGAGCAGTACTTC
D gene: TRBD1; V gene: TRBV5-1; clone size: NA; J gene: TRBJ1-1; CDR3 protein: CASSPKTGGTEAFF; CDR3 DNA: TGCGCCAGCAGCCCGAAGACAGGGGGCACTGAAGCTTTCTTT
D gene: NA; V gene: TRBV21-1; clone size: NA; J gene: TRBJ2-5; CDR3 protein: CASSKGGRGQETQYF; CDR3 DNA: TGTGCCAGCAGCAAAGGGGGGAGGGGGCAAGAGACCCAGTACTTC
D gene: TRBD2; V gene: TRBV30; clone size: NA; J gene: TRBJ2-1; CDR3 protein: CAWGSLAGASSYNEQFF; CDR3 DNA: TGTGCCTGGGGATCCCTAGCGGGAGCCTCCTCCTACAATGAGCAGTTCTTC
D gene: TRBD1; V gene: TRBV29-1; clone size: few; J gene: TRBJ1-5; CDR3 protein: CSVSGTGGDQPQHF; CDR3 DNA: TGCAGCGTGTCCGGGACAGGGGGAGATCAGCCCCAGCATTTT
D gene: NA; V gene: TRBV5-1; clone size: NA; J gene: TRBJ2-3; CDR3 protein: CASSMGGVTDTQYF; CDR3 DNA: TGCGCCAGCAGCATGGGGGGCGTCACAGATACGCAGTATTTT
D gene: NA; V gene: TRBV30; clone size: few; J gene: TRBJ2-1; CDR3 protein: CAWSHMRRGYNEQFF; CDR3 DNA: TGTGCCTGGAGTCACATGCGACGGGGTTACAATGAGCAGTTCTTC
D gene: NA; V gene: TRBV28; clone size: NA; J gene: TRBJ1-3; CDR3 protein: CASSLHFSGNTIYF; CDR3 DNA: TGTGCCAGCAGTTTACACTTCTCTGGAAACACCATATATTTT
D gene: NA; V gene: TRBV6-1; clone size: NA; J gene: TRBJ1-6; CDR3 protein: CASSEGLNSPLHF; CDR3 DNA: TGTGCCAGCAGTGAAGGTCTCAATTCACCCCTCCACTTT